The table lists the clone carrying this TCR beta chain with a few counts. Its antigen is not identified. This sample was taken from a study of T cell responses to AZD1222 COVID-19 vaccine. Measured with immunoSEQ multiplex PCR; TCRdb has only the in-frame clones, and not every one. The table shows about 110,000 clones, with about nine tenths occurring only once. V lost 5 bases, J lost 16 bases, and 21 bases lay in between. CDR1 is SGHAT and CDR2 is FQDESV in the germline V gene (reference sequence). The CDR3 is made up of 13 amino acids. Study findings and constraints: No repertoire was sampled before or during the peak T cell response, only after it. Spike was spanned by vaccine-associated CD4 TCRs, with dominance at 160-218 and 743-854. In a largely white British group with more females than males, clonal diversity was possibly underestimated. Compared with day 0, the breadth and depth of the Spike-specific TCR repertoire rose significantly after two doses of AZD1222.

The rearrangement uses TRBV11-1 and TRBJ2-1; D not resolved. Material: peripheral blood, obtained on day 0 of MenACWY control vaccination. This receptor was obtained from an adult in good health. The CDR3 loop is CASSLRNGPFFFF. The DNA of the CDR3 is TGTGCCAGCAGCCTCAGGAATGGTCCTTTCTTCTTCTTC. Full variable domain (rest looked up from reference TRBV11-1 and TRBJ2-1): EAEVAQSPRYKITEKSQAVAFWCDPISGHATLYWYRQILGQGPELLVQFQDESVVDDSQLPKDRFSAERLKGVDSTLKIQPAELGDSAMYLCASSLRNGPFFFFGPGTRLTVL.